This T cell receptor beta chain stems from a study of blood T cell repertoires in COVID-19. For the study at large: Collection of acute and convalescent COVID-19 samples took place in the United States, Italy and Spain.

The CDR3 totals 15 residues. Germline lookup yields CDR1 LGHDT and CDR2 YNNKEL (reference sequence). Trimming left V 1 base short and J 8 bases short, with 14 bases between. Original handling: For nucleated cells, counts were estimated from reference gene primer amplification. Only in-frame clones appear in the TCRdb table, and some are missing; sequencing was by immunoSEQ multiplex PCR. Clone size and the V and J calls come from that table; the DNA yielded D and trimming. The table has roughly 400,000 clones, about 86% seen once. Everyone who took part was roughly 18 to 89 years old, and they came from 24 US areas. Categorization into cohorts depended on clinical history that participants reported.

Source material: PBMCs or T cells enriched from blood (not recorded which). The chain is built from TRBV3-1 (or the pseudogene TRBV3-2) and TRBJ2-2, with D uncertain. The origin of this receptor is a woman aged 45-65 years who had recovered from COVID-19. DNA for the CDR3: TGTGCCAGCAGCCAAGGTTTAGAAAGCGTTGGGGAGCTGTTTTTT. Translating gives CASSQGLESVGELFF.